These 16 T cell receptor beta chains originate from one sample sequenced in a study of OX40 agonist ivuxolimab in advanced cancers. This table comes from immunoSEQ multiplex PCR, and its TCRdb copy is limited to in-frame clones, with some not included. Of over 65,000 clones listed, 85% to 95% are singletons. The sample was CD4+ or CD8+ T cells sorted from blood, taken in a trial of the OX40 agonist ivuxolimab. The receptors shown here come from an adult with an advanced solid tumor such as melanoma, head and neck, liver or kidney cancer.

The chain couples TRBV28 to TRBJ2-3, with 10 bases aligning to TRBD2. The CDR3 totals 16 residues. Germline values: CDR1 MDHEN, CDR2 SYDVKM. The V and J ends lost 5 bases and 2 bases, in that order; junction bases with no gene match: 7. The CDR3, as DNA: TGTGCCAGCAGTACCTTAGCGGGGGGATCCACAGATACGCAGTATTTT. Amino acids: CASSTLAGGSTDTQYF.

This sequence joins TRBV18 and TRBJ2-1, with 7 bases matching TRBD1. Germline CDR1 is KGHSH and CDR2 is LQKENI. This CDR3 region has 14 residues. V shed 5 bases, J shed 6 bases, and the junction held 7 bases outside the gene matches. DNA for the CDR3: TGTGCCAGCTCATCTAACAGGGGAGCCAATGAGCAGTTCTTC. Residues: CASSSNRGANEQFF.

This chain connects TRBV19 to TRBJ1-2, with D possibly TRBD1 on 5 matching bases. Germline CDR1 and CDR2: LNHDA and SQIVND (reference sequence). V lost 4 bases, J lost 3 bases, and 15 bases lay in between. The CDR3 sequence is 15 residues long. The CDR3 sequence is CASSTLYGGDYGYTF. In nucleotides, the CDR3 is TGTGCCAGTAGTACCCTGTACGGGGGGGACTATGGCTACACCTTC. Variable domain in full (rest from reference TRBV19 and TRBJ1-2): DGGITQSPKYLFRKEGQNVTLSCEQNLNHDAMYWYRQDPGQGLRLIYYSQIVNDFQKGDIAEGYSVSREKKESFPLTVTSAQKNPTAFYLCASSTLYGGDYGYTFGSGTRLTVV.

V usage is TRBV5-1 and J usage is TRBJ2-7; TRBD2 is a possible D gene (6 bases). Germline V gene data show CDR1 as SGHRS and CDR2 as YFSETQ. Trimming shortened V by 0 bases and J by 1 base, and 11 bases separated the two germline ends. This CDR3 is 15 amino acids long. In DNA, the CDR3 is TGCGCCAGCAGCTTGGAACCCCTAGCGTCCTACGAGCAGTACTTC. Translating it yields CASSLEPLASYEQYF.

The chain employs TRBV10-3 and TRBJ2-3; tentatively, D is TRBD1 (5 bases). CDR1 and CDR2 (germline): ENHRY, SYGVKD. The germline V and J ends were trimmed by 6 bases and 1 base, with 11 bases remaining between them. This CDR3 comprises 14 residues. CDR3 DNA sequence: TGTGCCATCAGAGGCCCAGGGCGCACAGATACGCAGTATTTT. Amino acids: CAIRGPGRTDTQYF.

The V gene is TRBV27, the J gene TRBJ2-1; 8 nucleotides match TRBD2. This CDR3 region has 15 residues. The J segment lost 4 bases and the V segment lost 2 bases, leaving 4 bases of the junction unmatched. Looked up from germline, CDR1 is MNHEY and CDR2 is SMNVEV (reference sequence). The CDR3 is CASSLSVAGYNEQFF. Here the CDR3 DNA reads TGTGCCAGCAGTTTAAGTGTAGCGGGGTACAATGAGCAGTTCTTC.

The chain employs TRBV29-1 and TRBJ2-3; the D is unclear. Germline V gene sequence: CDR1 SQVTM, CDR2 ANQGSEA. This CDR3 is 12 amino acids long. V lost 6 bases and J 0 bases, leaving 7 bases between the germline ends. CDR3: CSVSVSTDTQYF. CDR3 DNA sequence: TGCAGCGTAAGTGTTAGCACAGATACGCAGTATTTT.

V is TRBV7-2 and J is TRBJ1-5; D remains unclear. From germline, CDR1 is SGHTA and CDR2 FQGNSA. The CDR3 extends over 13 amino acids. The ends were cut back, 1 base at V and 7 bases at J, with 8 bases in the middle. The CDR3 region is CASSLVRQQPQHF. For the CDR3, the DNA is TGTGCCAGCAGCTTAGTGCGTCAGCAGCCCCAGCATTTT.

This clone was counted once. This chain connects TRBV5-1 to TRBJ2-1; 12 nucleotides match TRBD2. V lost 4 bases, J lost 0 bases, and 2 bases stayed unmatched. The germline gives CDR1 SGHRS, CDR2 YFSETQ. The CDR3 is made up of 16 amino acids. In DNA, the CDR3 is TGCGCCAGCAGCGCGACTAGCGGGAGCTCCTACAATGAGCAGTTCTTC. Residues: CASSATSGSSYNEQFF.

This clone was detected only once. The V call is TRBV30, the J call TRBJ2-2, with D perhaps TRBD1 or TRBD2 (6 bases each). CDR3 size: 14 residues. Germline values: CDR1 GTSNPN, CDR2 SVGIG (reference sequence). V was shortened by 4 bases and J by 2 bases, with 11 bases between the two germline ends. This CDR3 reads CAWNGGTNTGELFF. The DNA of the CDR3 is TGTGCCTGGAATGGGGGGACAAACACCGGGGAGCTGTTTTTT.

On this clone: The junction departs from the called germline gene at one end, perhaps through a read error. This chain connects TRBV5-3 to TRBJ1-4, with D perhaps TRBD1 (6 bases). TRBV5-3 is known as an ORF, though its function is uncertain. This CDR3 comprises 13 residues. The CDR3 DNA follows: TGTGCCAGCAGCTTGCAGGGGCGAGAAAAACTGTTTTTT. Translating gives CASSLQGREKLFF.

V and J are TRBV5-1 and TRBJ2-7; 7 nucleotides line up with TRBD1. J was trimmed by 2 bases and V by 6 bases; bases with no gene match: 11. The CDR3 runs to 15 residues. Germline CDR1 and CDR2: SGHRS and YFSETQ. This CDR3 reads CASTGGGTAAYEQYF. The DNA for the CDR3 is TGCGCCAGCACTGGAGGTGGGACAGCAGCCTACGAGCAGTACTTC.

This chain joins TRBV2 and TRBJ1-5; tentative D call: TRBD1 (5 bases). The germline V gene encodes CDR1 SNHLY and CDR2 FYNNEI. The V and J ends lost 8 bases and 0 bases respectively, with 17 bases between them. The CDR3 loop spans 16 amino acids. CDR3 amino acids: CASSPTGPLSNQPQHF. Written as DNA, the CDR3 is TGTGCCAGCTCCCCGACGGGGCCCCTTAGCAATCAGCCCCAGCATTTT.

The chain employs TRBV7-2 and TRBJ2-1; TRBD1 is a possible D gene (5 bases). The germline CDR1 and CDR2 sequences are SGHTA and FQGNSA. V lost 6 bases to trimming and J lost 6 bases, with 15 bases between them. CDR3 length equals 14 residues. CDR3 in DNA: TGTGCCAGCAGGCCGACAGTTTCGTTCAATGAGCAGTTCTTC. It encodes CASRPTVSFNEQFF.

This sequence joins TRBV18 and TRBJ1-1; D gene unclear. With 6 bases removed from V and 1 base from J, the gap between germline ends came to 3 bases. The CDR3 runs to 11 residues. Germline values: CDR1 KGHSH, CDR2 LQKENI. The CDR3 sequence: CASSPNTEAFF. CDR3 DNA sequence: TGTGCCAGCTCCCCGAACACTGAAGCTTTCTTT.

The chain employs TRBV25-1 and TRBJ1-3; TRBD1 aligns across 7 bases. The CDR3 loop spans 13 amino acids. Germline CDR1 is MGHDK and CDR2 is SYGVNS. Trimming at V came to 6 bases and at J to 8 bases, leaving 7 bases not matched to a gene. The CDR3 here is CASRITGVDTIYF. As DNA, the CDR3 is TGTGCCAGCAGAATAACAGGGGTAGACACCATATATTTT.